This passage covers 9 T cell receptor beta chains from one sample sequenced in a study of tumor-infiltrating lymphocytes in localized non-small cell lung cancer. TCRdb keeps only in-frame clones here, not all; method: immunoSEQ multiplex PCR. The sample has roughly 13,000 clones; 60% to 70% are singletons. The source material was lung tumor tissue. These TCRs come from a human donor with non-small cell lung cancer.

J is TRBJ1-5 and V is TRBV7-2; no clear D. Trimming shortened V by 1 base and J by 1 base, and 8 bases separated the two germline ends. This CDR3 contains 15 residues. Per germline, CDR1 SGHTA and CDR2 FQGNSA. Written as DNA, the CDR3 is TGTGCCAGCAGCTTAGGACAAGGAAGCAATCAGCCCCAGCATTTT. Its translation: CASSLGQGSNQPQHF.

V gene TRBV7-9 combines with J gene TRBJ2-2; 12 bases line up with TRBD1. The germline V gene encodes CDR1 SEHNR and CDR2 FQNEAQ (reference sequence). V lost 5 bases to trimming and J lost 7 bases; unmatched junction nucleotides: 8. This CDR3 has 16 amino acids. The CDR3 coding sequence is TGTGCCAGCAGCAACCGGGACAGGGGGCTTCTCGGGGAGCTGTTTTTT. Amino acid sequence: CASSNRDRGLLGELFF.

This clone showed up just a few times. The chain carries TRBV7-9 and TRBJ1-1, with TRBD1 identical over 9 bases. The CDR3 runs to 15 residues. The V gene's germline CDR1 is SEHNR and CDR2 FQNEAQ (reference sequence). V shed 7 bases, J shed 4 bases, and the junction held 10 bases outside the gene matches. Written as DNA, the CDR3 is TGTGCCAGCACACAAAGACAGGGGGGTAGCACTGAAGCTTTCTTT. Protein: CASTQRQGGSTEAFF.

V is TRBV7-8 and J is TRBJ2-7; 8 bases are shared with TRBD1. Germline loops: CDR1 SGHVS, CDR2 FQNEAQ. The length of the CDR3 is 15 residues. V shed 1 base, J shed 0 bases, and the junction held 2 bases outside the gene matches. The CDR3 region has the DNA TGTGCCAGCAGCTTAGGGACAGGGATCTCCTACGAGCAGTACTTC. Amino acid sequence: CASSLGTGISYEQYF.

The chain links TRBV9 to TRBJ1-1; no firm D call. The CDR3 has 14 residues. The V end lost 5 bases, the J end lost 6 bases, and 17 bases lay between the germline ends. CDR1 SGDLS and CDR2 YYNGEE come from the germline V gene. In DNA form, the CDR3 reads TGTGCCAGCAGGCTTATAGGAGGCGGGGCTGAAGCTTTCTTT. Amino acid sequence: CASRLIGGGAEAFF.

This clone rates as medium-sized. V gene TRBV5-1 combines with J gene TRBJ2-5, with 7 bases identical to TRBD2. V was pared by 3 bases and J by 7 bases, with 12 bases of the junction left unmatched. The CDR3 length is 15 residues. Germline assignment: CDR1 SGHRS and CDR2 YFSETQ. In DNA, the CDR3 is TGCGCCAGCAGCTCGGTAGCGGGTGGGGCACGGACCCAGTACTTC. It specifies CASSSVAGGARTQYF.

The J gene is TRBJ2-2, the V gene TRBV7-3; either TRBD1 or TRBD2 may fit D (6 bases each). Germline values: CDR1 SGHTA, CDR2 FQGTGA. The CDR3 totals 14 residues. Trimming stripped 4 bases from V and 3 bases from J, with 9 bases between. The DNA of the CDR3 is TGTGCCAGCAGCTCAAGGGGGGACACCGGGGAGCTGTTTTTT. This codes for CASSSRGDTGELFF.

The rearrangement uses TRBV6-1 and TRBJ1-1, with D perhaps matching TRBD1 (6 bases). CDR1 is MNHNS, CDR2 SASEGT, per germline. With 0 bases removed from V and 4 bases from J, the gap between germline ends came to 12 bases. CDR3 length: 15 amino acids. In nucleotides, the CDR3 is TGTGCCAGCAGTGAAGCGTTGGCAGGGGTCACTGAAGCTTTCTTT. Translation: CASSEALAGVTEAFF.

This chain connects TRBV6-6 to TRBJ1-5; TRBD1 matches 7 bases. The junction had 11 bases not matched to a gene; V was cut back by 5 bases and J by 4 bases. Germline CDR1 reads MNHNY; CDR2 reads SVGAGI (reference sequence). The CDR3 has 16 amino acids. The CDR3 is CASSRDRDRKNQPQHF. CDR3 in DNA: TGTGCCAGCAGTAGGGACCGGGACAGAAAAAATCAGCCCCAGCATTTT.